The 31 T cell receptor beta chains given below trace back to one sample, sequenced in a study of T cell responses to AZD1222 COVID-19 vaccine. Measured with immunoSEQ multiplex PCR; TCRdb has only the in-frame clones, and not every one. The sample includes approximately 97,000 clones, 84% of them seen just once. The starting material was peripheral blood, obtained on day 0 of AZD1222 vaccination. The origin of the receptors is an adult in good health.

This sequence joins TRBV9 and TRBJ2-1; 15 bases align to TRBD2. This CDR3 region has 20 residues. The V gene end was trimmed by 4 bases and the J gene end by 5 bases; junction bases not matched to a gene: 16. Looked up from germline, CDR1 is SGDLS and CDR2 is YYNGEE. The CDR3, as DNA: TGTGCCAGCAGCCCCAAGATGCCCGGGACTAGCGGGAGGTTCGACAATGAGCAGTTCTTC. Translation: CASSPKMPGTSGRFDNEQFF.

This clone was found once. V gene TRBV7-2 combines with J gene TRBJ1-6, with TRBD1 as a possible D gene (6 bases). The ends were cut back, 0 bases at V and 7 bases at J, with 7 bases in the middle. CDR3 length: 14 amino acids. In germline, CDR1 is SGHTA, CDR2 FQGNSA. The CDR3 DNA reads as TGTGCCAGCAGCTTAGCTGACAGGAATTCACCCCTCCACTTT. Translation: CASSLADRNSPLHF.

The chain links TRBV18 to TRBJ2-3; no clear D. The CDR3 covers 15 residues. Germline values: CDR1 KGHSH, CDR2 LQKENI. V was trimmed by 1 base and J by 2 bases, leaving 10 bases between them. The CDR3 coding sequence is TGTGCCAGCTCACCACAATTACAGAACACAGATACGCAGTATTTT. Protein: CASSPQLQNTDTQYF.

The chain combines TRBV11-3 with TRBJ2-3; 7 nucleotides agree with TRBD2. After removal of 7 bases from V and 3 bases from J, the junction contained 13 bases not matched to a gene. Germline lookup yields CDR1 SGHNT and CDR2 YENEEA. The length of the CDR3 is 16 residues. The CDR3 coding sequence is TGTGCCAGCACCGGGGGGATAGCGGGTGTGACAGATACGCAGTATTTT. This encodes CASTGGIAGVTDTQYF.

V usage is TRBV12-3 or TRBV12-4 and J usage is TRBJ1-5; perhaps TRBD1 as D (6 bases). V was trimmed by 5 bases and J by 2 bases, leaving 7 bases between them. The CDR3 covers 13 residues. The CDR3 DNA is TGTGCCAGCAGTCGACAGGGCAATCAGCCCCAGCATTTT. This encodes CASSRQGNQPQHF.

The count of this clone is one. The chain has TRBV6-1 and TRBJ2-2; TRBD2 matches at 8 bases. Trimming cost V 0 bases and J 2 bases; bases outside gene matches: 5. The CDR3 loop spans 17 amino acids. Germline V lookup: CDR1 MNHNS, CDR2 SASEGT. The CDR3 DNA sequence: TGTGCCAGCAGTGAAGCGGGCGGGGGGACCAACACCGGGGAGCTGTTTTTT. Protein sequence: CASSEAGGGTNTGELFF.

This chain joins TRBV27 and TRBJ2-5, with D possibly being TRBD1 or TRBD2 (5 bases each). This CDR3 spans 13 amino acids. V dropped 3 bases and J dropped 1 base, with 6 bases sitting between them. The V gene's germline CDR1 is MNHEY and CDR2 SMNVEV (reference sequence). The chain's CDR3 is CASSLRGQETQYF. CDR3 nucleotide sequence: TGTGCCAGCAGTTTGAGGGGCCAAGAGACCCAGTACTTC.

CDR3 DNA sequence: TGTGCCAGCAGACTACAGGGGGCGACCCTCCAGCCCCAGCATTTT. It specifies CASRLQGATLQPQHF. The chain couples TRBV28 to TRBJ1-5; 9 bases agree with TRBD1. Germline CDR1 reads MDHEN; CDR2 reads SYDVKM. This CDR3 region has 15 residues. Losses at the gene ends were 6 bases for V and 7 bases for J; bases not matched to a gene: 10.

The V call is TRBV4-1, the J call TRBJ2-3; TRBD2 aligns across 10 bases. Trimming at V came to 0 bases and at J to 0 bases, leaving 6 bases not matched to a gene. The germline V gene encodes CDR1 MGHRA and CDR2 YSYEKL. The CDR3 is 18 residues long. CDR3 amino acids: CASSQDKRGGLSTDTQYF. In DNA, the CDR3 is TGCGCCAGCAGCCAAGATAAGCGGGGGGGCCTTAGCACAGATACGCAGTATTTT.

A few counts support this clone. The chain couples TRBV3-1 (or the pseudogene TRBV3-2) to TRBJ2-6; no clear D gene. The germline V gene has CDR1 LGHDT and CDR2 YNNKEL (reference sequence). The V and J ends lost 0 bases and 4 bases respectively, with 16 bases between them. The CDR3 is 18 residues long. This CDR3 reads CASSQDLTSEAGANVLTF. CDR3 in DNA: TGTGCCAGCAGCCAAGATCTTACGAGTGAGGCGGGGGCCAACGTCCTGACTTTC.

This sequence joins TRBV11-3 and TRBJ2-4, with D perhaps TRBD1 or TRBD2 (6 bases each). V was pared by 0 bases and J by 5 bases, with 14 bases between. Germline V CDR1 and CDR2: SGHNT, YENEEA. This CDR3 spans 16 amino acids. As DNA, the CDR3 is TGTGCCAGCAGCTTAGAGGGATGGGGGGCCCAAAACATTCAGTACTTC. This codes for CASSLEGWGAQNIQYF.

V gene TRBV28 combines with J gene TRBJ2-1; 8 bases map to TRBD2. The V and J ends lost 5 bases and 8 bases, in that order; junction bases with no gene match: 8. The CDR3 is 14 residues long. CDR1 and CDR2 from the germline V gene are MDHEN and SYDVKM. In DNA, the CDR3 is TGTGCCAGCAGTCCTAGCGGGCTTAGGGATGAGCAGTTCTTC. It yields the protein CASSPSGLRDEQFF.

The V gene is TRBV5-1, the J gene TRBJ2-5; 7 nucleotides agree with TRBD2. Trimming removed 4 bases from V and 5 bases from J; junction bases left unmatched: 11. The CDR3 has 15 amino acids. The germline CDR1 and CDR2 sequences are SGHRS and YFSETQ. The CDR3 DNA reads TGCGCCAGCAGCCTCGGGGTAGCGGGCGGCGAGACCCAGTACTTC. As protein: CASSLGVAGGETQYF.

As DNA, the CDR3 is TGTGCCAGCAGTTTATTGCTGGGGCGGGTGGCTGGAAACACCATATATTTT. Translating gives CASSLLLGRVAGNTIYF. The chain uses TRBV27 and TRBJ1-3; a weak D match, TRBD1 (5 bases). CDR1 is MNHEY, CDR2 SMNVEV, per germline (reference sequence). Trimming left V 1 base short and J 2 bases short, with 15 bases between. This CDR3 has 17 amino acids.

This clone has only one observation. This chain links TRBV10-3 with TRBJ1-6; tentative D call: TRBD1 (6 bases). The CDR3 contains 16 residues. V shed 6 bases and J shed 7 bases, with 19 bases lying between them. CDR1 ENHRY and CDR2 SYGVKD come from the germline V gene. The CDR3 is CAISEGRTVTNSPLHF. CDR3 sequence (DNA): TGTGCCATCAGCGAGGGTCGGACAGTAACAAATTCACCCCTCCACTTT.

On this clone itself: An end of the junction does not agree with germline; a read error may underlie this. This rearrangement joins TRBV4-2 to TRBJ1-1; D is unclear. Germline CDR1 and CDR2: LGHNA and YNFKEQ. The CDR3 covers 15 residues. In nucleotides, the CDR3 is TGTGCCAGCAGCGAAGAGACGACAATGAACACTGAAGCTTTCTTT. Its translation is CASSEETTMNTEAFF.

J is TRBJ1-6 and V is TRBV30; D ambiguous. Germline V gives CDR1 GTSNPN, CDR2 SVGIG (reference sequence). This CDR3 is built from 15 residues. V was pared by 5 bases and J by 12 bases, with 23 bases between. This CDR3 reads CAWGGGRVPIRPLHF. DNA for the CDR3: TGTGCCTGGGGCGGCGGCCGGGTTCCCATTAGACCCCTCCACTTT.

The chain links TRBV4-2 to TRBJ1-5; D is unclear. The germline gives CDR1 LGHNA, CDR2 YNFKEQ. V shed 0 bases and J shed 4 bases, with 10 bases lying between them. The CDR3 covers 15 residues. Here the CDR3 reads CASSQDEVPNQPQHF. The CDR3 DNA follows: TGTGCCAGCAGCCAAGATGAGGTGCCGAATCAGCCCCAGCATTTT.

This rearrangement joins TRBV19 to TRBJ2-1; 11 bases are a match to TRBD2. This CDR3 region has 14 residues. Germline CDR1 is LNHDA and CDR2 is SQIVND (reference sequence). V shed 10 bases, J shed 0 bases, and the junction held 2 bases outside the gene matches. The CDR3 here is CATTSGSSYNEQFF. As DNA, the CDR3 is TGTGCCACTACTAGCGGGAGCTCCTACAATGAGCAGTTCTTC. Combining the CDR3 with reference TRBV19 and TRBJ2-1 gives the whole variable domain DGGITQSPKYLFRKEGQNVTLSCEQNLNHDAMYWYRQDPGQGLRLIYYSQIVNDFQKGDIAEGYSVSREKKESFPLTVTSAQKNPTAFYLCATTSGSSYNEQFFGPGTRLTVL.

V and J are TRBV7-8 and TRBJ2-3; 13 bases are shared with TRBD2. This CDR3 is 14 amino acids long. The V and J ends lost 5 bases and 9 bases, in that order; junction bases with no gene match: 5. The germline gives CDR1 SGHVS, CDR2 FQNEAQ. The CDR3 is CASSLGTSGTTQYF. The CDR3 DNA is TGTGCCAGCAGCCTTGGGACTAGCGGGACAACGCAGTATTTT.

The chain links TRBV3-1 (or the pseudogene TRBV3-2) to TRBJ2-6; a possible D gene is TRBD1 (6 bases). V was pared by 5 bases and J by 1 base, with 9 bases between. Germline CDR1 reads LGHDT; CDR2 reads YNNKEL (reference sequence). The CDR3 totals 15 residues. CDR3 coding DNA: TGTGCCAGCAGCGATACAGGGTCTGGGGCCAACGTCCTGACTTTC. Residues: CASSDTGSGANVLTF.

The CDR3 loop is CASSFGEGSRHEQYF. CDR3 DNA sequence: TGTGCCAGCTCCTTTGGCGAGGGTAGTCGTCACGAGCAGTACTTC. V is TRBV18 and J is TRBJ2-7; maybe TRBD2 (5 bases). Trimming pared 6 bases from V and 5 bases from J, leaving 20 bases between. CDR3 size: 15 residues. Germline V CDR1 and CDR2: KGHSH, LQKENI.

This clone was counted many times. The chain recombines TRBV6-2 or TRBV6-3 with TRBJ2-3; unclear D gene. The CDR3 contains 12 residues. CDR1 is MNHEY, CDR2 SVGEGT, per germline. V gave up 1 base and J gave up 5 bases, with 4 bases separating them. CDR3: CASSYFRDTQYF. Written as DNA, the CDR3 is TGTGCCAGCAGTTACTTCCGAGATACGCAGTATTTT.

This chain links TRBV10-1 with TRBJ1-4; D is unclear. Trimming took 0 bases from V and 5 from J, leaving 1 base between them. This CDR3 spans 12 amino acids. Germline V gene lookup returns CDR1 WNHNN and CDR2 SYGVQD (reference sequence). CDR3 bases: TGCGCCAGCAGTGAGTCCAATGAAAAACTGTTTTTT. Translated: CASSESNEKLFF.

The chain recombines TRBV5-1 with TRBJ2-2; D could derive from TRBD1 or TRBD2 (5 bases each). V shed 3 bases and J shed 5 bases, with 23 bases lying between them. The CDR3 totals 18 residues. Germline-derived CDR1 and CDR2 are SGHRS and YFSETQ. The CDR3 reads CASSSRELGVPITGELFF. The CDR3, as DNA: TGCGCCAGCAGCTCGAGGGAACTAGGGGTCCCTATAACCGGGGAGCTGTTTTTT.

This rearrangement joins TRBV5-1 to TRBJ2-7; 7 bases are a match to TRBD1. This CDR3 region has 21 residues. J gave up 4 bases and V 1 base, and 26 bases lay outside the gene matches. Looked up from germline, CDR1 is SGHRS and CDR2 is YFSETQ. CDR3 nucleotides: TGCGCCAGCAGCTTGCGTTATTTAGGGGAGATGACAGGGCCGAAGGGGTACGAGCAGTACTTC. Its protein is CASSLRYLGEMTGPKGYEQYF.

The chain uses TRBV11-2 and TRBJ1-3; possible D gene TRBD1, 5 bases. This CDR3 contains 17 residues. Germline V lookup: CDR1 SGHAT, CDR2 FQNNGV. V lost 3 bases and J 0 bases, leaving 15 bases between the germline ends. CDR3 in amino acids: CASSFLGGPVSGNTIYF. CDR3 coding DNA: TGTGCCAGCAGCTTCTTGGGGGGACCCGTCTCTGGAAACACCATATATTTT.

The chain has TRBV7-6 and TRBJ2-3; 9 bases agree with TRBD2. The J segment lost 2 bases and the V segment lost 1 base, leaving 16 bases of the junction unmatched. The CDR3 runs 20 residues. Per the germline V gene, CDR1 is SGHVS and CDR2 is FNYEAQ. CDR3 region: CASSLVAAGGMRPTTDTQYF. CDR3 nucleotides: TGTGCCAGCAGCTTAGTCGCAGCGGGGGGCATGCGACCCACCACAGATACGCAGTATTTT.

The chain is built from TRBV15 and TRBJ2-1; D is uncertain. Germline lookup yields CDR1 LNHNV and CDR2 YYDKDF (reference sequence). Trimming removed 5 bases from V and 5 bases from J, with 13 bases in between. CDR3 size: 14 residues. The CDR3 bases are TGTGCCACCAGCTCAGACGGTTTGGACAATGAGCAGTTCTTC. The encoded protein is CATSSDGLDNEQFF.

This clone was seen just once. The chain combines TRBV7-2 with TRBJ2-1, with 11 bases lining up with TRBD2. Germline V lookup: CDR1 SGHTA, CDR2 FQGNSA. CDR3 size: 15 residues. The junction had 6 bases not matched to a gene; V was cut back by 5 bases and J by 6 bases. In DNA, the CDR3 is TGTGCCAGCAGCACTACCACTAGCGGGAGCAATGAGCAGTTCTTC. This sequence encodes CASSTTTSGSNEQFF. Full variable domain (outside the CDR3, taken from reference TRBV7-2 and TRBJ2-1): GAGVSQSPSNKVTEKGKDVELRCDPISGHTALYWYRQSLGQGLEFLIYFQGNSAPDKSGLPSDRFSAERTGGSVSTLTIQRTQQEDSAVYLCASSTTTSGSNEQFFGPGTRLTVL.

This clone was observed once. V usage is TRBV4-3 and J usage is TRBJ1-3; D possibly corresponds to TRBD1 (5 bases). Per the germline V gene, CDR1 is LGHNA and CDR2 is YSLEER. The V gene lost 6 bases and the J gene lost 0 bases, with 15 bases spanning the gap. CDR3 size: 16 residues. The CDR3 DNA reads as TGCGCCAGCAGTAAAGGGATAGGGGACTCTGGAAACACCATATATTTT. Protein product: CASSKGIGDSGNTIYF.